This T cell receptor beta chain was identified during a study of cytomegalovirus exposure and HLA in healthy donors (dated by TCRdb to about 2017). A note on the overall study: According to an earlier analysis of around 600 of the donors, about 170 million T cells yielded some 120 million unique TCR beta sequences and about 300 Gb of sequence data. A later analysis re-examined previously published TCR beta repertoires from 610 or so donors and added high-resolution HLA genotyping to investigate patterns of TCR occurrence. Of the 398 genotyped donors, approximately 83% fell in the genetic ancestry cluster associated with self-reported Caucasian donors. The study profiled the T cell repertoires of about 720 subjects by immunosequencing and related them to cytomegalovirus serostatus. Approximately 300 gigabases of sequencing data and tens of millions of unique TCR sequences made up an early release that covered nearly 650 HLA-typed donors. In the later analysis, no new phenotypic data were used to find candidate immune exposures; instead, reliance was placed on TCR beta sequences and their occurrence across donors. The number of donors typed differed by locus, with roughly 629-640 for A, B, C, DRB1 and DQB1, 522 for DQA1, 606 for DPA1, and some 450 for DPB1. Roughly 5 DR-DQ haplotypes were treated as single units for association and clustering because of strong linkage in the cohort. A separate validation cohort of 100 to 150 different subjects was used in addition to the roughly 700-subject first cohort. High-throughput TCR immunosequencing, statistical association of individual TCRs with disease status, and machine learning were combined to predict cytomegalovirus infection status. Every repertoire in the discovery cohort had been generated on one and the same sequencing platform. Both class I and class II loci were covered by HLA typing, at four-digit resolution. The study aimed to test whether signatures of past pathogen exposure could be identified by cataloging public T cell receptors. To decide whether each TCR beta V gene segment behaved as functional or pseudogenic, an earlier analysis of approximately 600 of the donors relied on high-throughput TCR beta sequencing. On average, around 230,000 unique TCR beta nucleotide sequences were sequenced per donor among several hundred genotyped donors of the cohort, with about 19% of those sequences being non-productive. Donor age, sex, ethnicity and CMV serostatus were compiled together with the repertoire data. A later genetic analysis took genome-wide SNP genotypes for 398 of the 666 donors and used that subset as a discovery cohort.

The investigation overall reported the following: A few of the identified cytomegalovirus-associated TCR beta chains were confirmed in vitro to be specific for cytomegalovirus antigens. Roughly uniform sequencing depth across donors was assumed in presence/absence analyses, although this assumption may not hold. The study gave a list of about 170 TCR beta chains associated with cytomegalovirus. According to a later analysis, TCR association rates differed among HLA loci, with DRB1 alleles showing the most associated TCRs and HLA-C alleles showing the fewest. Assigning TCR associations to individual alleles was difficult when HLA alleles, especially DR and DQ, strongly co-occurred. This cohort had only TCR beta chains sequenced, and the lack of alpha or paired-chain data limited which features could be detected. A further reported finding was that TCR beta sequences accurately predicted the HLA-A and HLA-B alleles for most subjects in the first cohort. Linkage disequilibrium might explain the correlated functional status among segregating V segments, but an unknown experimental factor could not be excluded. Across donors, most TCR sequences were observed very rarely, whereas some public TCRs were present in many individuals. Because HLA typing was unavailable for some donors at each locus, only the typed subset was used in association tests. In a later analysis, some 17,000 TCR beta sequences were associated with specific HLA alleles at a false discovery rate of 0.05. According to a later analysis, most CMV-associated TCR beta chains appeared to be HLA-restricted, and the HLA associations seemed to be driven largely by CMV exposure. Because the 87-base-pair reads could not distinguish some IMGT-functional V segments, including TRBV6-2 and TRBV6-3, those segments were excluded. In a later genetic analysis, a missense DCLRE1C variant was associated with V-gene and J-gene trimming of TCR beta chains, and the association was replicated in an independent cohort. A cluster of highly shared sequence variants was judged likely to represent a technical artifact of the sequencing pipeline. According to a later analysis, parvovirus B19, influenza, CMV and Epstein-Barr virus appeared linked to several top co-occurrence clusters. In a later genetic analysis, fewer N-insertions in productive TCRs were reported among donors in an Asian-associated ancestry cluster than the roughly 670-donor mean. A later analysis found that HLA-associated TCR beta chains were more clonally expanded and had lower generation probabilities than equally common non-associated chains. Broadly in line with IMGT annotations, most TCR beta V segments showed up in productive rearrangements about 87% or about 30% of the time in an earlier analysis of a few hundred of the donors. For the cohort, immune exposure information was limited to CMV serostatus. The authors suggested that the approach could potentially be generalized to other disease states and immunological phenotypes. Because counts were too low, 15 to 20 rarely observed V segments, including chromosome 9 orphons, were excluded from the earlier analysis of 587 of the donors. Cytomegalovirus status was reported to be diagnosed by the classifier with high specificity and sensitivity in both the original and validation cohorts.

The CDR3 measures 13 amino acids from cysteine to phenylalanine. Just the 39-base CDR3 DNA is kept, in frame starting at base 1. The germline V gene (reference sequence) provides CDR1 GTSNPN and CDR2 SVGIG. Trimming removed 5 bases from V and 6 bases from J, leaving 13 bases between the germline ends. The protocol used for the library was the immunoSEQ multiplex PCR assay. A mixture of 60 forward primers for TCR Vbeta segments and 13 reverse primers for TCR Jbeta segments was used in the multiplex PCR. Amplification of the CDR3 region of rearranged TCR beta genes was performed with a multiplex PCR assay on genomic DNA. On the Illumina HiSeq System, the amplified TCR beta libraries were sequenced as 87-base-pair reads. In the source study's methods: A later analysis counted tens of millions of unique TCR beta chains across the 666 repertoires, and around 9.9 million of these chains were shared by at least two donors. Raw reads were error-corrected and collapsed into unique sequences by a nearest-neighbor algorithm in which closely related sequences were merged to remove PCR and sequencing errors. CDR3 sequences were aligned to IMGT reference sequences to assign V, D and J gene segments. For a sequence to be retained, a match of at least six nucleotides was required to both a V gene segment and a J gene segment. A rearrangement was called productive if the CDR3 had no stop codons and remained in frame with V and J, and every other rearrangement was called non-productive. CDR3 was defined by IMGT convention, running from the second conserved V-encoded cysteine to the conserved J-encoded phenylalanine. The earlier analysis of about 640 of the donors excluded any sequence lacking an unambiguous match to a single V gene segment. In an earlier analysis of approximately 500 of the donors, a V segment was called functional when productive rearrangements were above 56.7%, and segregating when the standard deviation between donors exceeded 5%. A statistical classification framework was developed to diagnose cytomegalovirus status using the catalog of TCR beta chain sequences. A later analysis assigned V and J genes by comparing TCR nucleotide sequences with IMGT/GENE-DB human TR gene sequences. A later analysis assigned CDR3 sequences and most-parsimonious VDJ recombination scenarios with the TCRdist pipeline. A later analysis defined each TCR beta chain by its CDR3 amino acid sequence plus V-gene family, and excluded reads lacking a unique V-gene family. In a later analysis, approximately 640 highly shared, low-generation-probability nucleotide sequences were removed to address suspected cross-contamination and a sequencing artifact. A later analysis calculated a clonal expansion index for each public chain from normalized within-repertoire ranks of inferred template counts. In a later analysis, generation probabilities were computed using a VDJ recombination model fitted to out-of-frame rearrangements, and the results were checked against IGoR. Hypergeometric tests were used in a later analysis to score TCR-TCR, TCR-HLA and TCR-CMV co-occurrence, with a repertoire-size bias correction applied to the TCR pairs. False discovery rates were estimated in a later analysis by permuting HLA or CMV assignments 20 times. In a later analysis, co-occurring TCRs were grouped with DBSCAN, and TCRdist sequence similarity was added when clustering was performed within HLA-allele-positive subsets. Repertoires with fewer than 30,000 or more than 120,000 public chains, plus five repertoires with anomalous nucleotide sharing, were excluded from co-occurrence clustering. As stored in TCRdb, this immuneACCESS dataset retains in-frame rearrangements with V and J assigned. A fraction of the clones does not appear; measured against another copy, unresolved V genes explain less than half of the discrepancy, and the remainder lacks a known reason. V and J calls and clone size are copied from that table; D and trimming were computed from the DNA. Counted in this sample were 130,000 to 150,000 clones; about three quarters of them appeared once. The ten largest clones capture over 13% of the sample.

Note on this clone: It has no known antigen specificity. Base qualities are missing; no much larger clone stands one base away.

In total, roughly 670 healthy bone marrow donors made up the cohort. At the time of sampling, every cohort member was nominally healthy, though immune exposures that went unrecorded were likely present. Of the 666 cohort members, 250 to 300 had a positive CMV serostatus and 352 had a negative one, while no CMV serostatus was recorded for the donor. Every donor gave a peripheral blood sample, and the peripheral blood mononuclear cells from that sample were used for TCR beta sequencing. Genomic DNA extraction from the blood cell samples was performed with the Qiagen DNeasy Blood Extraction Kit. This receptor was taken from a human donor in good health. Sequencing input: PBMCs. The chain links TRBV30 with TRBJ2-2; a weak D assignment points to TRBD1 (7 bases agree). The CDR3 loop reads CAWGGGPAGELFF. The nucleotide sequence reads as follows: TGTGCCTGGGGAGGGGGCCCGGCCGGGGAGCTGTTTTTT.